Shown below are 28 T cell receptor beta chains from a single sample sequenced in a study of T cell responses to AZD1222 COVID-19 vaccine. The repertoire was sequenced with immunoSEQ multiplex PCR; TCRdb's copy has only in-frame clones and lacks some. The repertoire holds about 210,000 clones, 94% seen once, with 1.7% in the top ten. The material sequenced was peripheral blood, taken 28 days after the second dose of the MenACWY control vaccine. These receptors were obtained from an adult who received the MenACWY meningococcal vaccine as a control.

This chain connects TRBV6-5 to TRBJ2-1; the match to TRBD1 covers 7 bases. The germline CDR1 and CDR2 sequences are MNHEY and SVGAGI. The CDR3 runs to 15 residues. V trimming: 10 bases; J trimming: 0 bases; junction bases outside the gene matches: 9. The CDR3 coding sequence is TGTGCCACCTCATTCCGGGACAGCTCCTACAATGAGCAGTTCTTC. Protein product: CATSFRDSSYNEQFF.

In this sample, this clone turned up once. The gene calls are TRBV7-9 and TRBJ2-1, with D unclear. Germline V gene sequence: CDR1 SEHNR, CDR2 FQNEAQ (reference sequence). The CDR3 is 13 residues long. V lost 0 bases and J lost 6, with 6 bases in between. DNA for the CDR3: TGTGCCAGCAGCTTAGCGGAGAGCAATGAGCAGTTCTTC. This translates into CASSLAESNEQFF.

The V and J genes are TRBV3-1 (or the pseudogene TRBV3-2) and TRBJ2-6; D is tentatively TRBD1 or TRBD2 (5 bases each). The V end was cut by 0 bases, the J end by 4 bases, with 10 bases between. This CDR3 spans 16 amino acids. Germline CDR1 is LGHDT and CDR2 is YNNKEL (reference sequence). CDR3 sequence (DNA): TGTGCCAGCAGCCAAGATTGGGGGTCCGGGGCCAACGTCCTGACTTTC. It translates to CASSQDWGSGANVLTF.

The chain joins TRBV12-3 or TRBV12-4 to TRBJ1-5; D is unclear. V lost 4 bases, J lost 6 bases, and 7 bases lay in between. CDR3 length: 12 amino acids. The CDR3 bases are TGTGCCAGCAGTTACGGGTCTCAGCCCCAGCATTTT. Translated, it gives CASSYGSQPQHF.

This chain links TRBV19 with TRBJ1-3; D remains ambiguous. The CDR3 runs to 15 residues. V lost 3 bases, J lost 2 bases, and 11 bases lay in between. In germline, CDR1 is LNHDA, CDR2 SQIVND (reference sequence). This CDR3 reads CASSIWGGTGNTIYF. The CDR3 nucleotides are TGTGCCAGTAGTATTTGGGGAGGCACTGGAAACACCATATATTTT.

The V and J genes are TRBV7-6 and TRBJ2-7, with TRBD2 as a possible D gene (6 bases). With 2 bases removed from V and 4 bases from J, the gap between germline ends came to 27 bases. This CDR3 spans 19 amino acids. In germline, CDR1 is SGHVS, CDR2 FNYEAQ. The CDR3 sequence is CASSLSGPMRGRRIYEQYF. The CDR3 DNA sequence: TGTGCCAGCAGCTTATCGGGCCCTATGCGGGGCCGCAGAATTTACGAGCAGTACTTC.

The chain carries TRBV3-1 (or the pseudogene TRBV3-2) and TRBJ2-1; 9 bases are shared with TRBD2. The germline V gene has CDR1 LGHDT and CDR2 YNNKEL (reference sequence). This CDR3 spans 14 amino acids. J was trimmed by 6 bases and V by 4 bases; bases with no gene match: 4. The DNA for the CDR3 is TGTGCCAGCAGCCTGGGACTAGCTCCCAATGAGCAGTTCTTC. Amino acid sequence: CASSLGLAPNEQFF.

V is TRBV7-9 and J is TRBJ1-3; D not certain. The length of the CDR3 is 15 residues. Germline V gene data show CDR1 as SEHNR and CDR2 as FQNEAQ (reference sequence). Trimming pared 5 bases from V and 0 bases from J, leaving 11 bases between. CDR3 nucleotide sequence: TGTGCCAGCAGCCCCATAGCATTCTCTGGAAACACCATATATTTT. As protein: CASSPIAFSGNTIYF.

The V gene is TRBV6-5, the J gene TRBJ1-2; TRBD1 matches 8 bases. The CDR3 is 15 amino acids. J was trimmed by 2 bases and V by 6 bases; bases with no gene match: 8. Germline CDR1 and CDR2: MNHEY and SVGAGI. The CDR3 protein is CASSLRTGRNYGYTF. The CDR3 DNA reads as TGTGCCAGCAGCCTACGGACAGGGCGAAACTATGGCTACACCTTC.

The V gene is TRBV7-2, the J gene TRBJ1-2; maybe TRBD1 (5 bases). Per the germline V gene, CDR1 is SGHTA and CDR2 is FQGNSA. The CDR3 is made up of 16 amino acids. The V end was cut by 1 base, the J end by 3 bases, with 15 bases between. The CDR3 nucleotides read TGTGCCAGCAGCTTAGTTGGGGCCCCTAGAGACTATGGCTACACCTTC. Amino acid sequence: CASSLVGAPRDYGYTF.

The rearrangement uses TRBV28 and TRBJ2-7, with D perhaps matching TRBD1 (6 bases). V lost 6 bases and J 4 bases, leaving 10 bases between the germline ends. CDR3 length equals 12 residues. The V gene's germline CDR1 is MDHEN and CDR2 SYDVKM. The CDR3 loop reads CASRSRGYEQYF. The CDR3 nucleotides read TGTGCCAGCAGGTCGAGGGGGTACGAGCAGTACTTC.

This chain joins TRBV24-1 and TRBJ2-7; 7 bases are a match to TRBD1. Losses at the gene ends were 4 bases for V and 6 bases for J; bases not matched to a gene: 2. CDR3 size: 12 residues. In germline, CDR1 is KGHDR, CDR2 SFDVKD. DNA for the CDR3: TGTGCCACCAGTGACCCAGGGGGCGAGCAGTACTTC. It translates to CATSDPGGEQYF.

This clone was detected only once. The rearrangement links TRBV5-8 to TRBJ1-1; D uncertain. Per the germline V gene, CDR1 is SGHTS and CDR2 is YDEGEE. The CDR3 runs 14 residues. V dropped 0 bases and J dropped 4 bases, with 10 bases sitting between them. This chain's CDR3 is CASSLAESGTEAFF. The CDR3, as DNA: TGTGCCAGCAGCTTGGCAGAATCCGGCACTGAAGCTTTCTTT.

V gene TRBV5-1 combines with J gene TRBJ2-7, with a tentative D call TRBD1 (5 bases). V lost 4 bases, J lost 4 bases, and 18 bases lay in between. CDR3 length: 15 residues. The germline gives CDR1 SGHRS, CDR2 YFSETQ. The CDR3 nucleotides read TGCGCCAGCAGCGCAACAACAGGACGCGGTTACGAGCAGTACTTC. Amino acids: CASSATTGRGYEQYF. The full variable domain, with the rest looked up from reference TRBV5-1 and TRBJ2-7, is KAGVTQTPRYLIKTRGQQVTLSCSPISGHRSVSWYQQTPGQGLQFLFEYFSETQRNKGNFPGRFSGRQFSNSRSEMNVSTLELGDSALYLCASSATTGRGYEQYFGPGTRLTVT.

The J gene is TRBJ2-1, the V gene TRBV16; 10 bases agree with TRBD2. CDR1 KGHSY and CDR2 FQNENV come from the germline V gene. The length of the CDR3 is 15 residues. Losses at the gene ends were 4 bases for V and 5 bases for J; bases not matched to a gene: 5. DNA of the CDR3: TGTGCCAGCAGCCGAGGGACTAGCGTTAACAATGAGCAGTTCTTC. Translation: CASSRGTSVNNEQFF.

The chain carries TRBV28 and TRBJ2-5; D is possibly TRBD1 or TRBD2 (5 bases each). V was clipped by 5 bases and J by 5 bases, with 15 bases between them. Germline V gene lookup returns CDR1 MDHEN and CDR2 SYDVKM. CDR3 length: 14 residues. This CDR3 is CASSGAGLGETQYF. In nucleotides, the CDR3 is TGTGCCAGCAGTGGGGCAGGACTGGGTGAGACCCAGTACTTC. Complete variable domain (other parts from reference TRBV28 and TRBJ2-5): DVKVTQSSRYLVKRTGEKVFLECVQDMDHENMFWYRQDPGLGLRLIYFSYDVKMKEKGDIPEGYSVSREKKERFSLILESASTNQTSMYLCASSGAGLGETQYFGPGTRLLVL.

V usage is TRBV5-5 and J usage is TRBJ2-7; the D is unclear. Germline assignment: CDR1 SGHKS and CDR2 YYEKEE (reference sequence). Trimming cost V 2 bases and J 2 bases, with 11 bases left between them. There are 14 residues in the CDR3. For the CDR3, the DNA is TGTGCCAGCAGCTTTCGACTCAAAACCTACGAGCAGTACTTC. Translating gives CASSFRLKTYEQYF.

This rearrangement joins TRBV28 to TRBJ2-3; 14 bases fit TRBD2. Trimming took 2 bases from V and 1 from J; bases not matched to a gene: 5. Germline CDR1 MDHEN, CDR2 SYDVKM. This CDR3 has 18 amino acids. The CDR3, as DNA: TGTGCCAGCAGTTTAACCGGGGGACTAGCGGGAGGCACAGATACGCAGTATTTT. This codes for CASSLTGGLAGGTDTQYF.

The CDR3 loop reads CAWSSRRGFSGNTIYF. CDR3 bases: TGTGCCTGGAGTTCCCGACGGGGGTTCTCTGGAAACACCATATATTTT. The chain has TRBV30 and TRBJ1-3; TRBD1 might be the D (5 bases). V was pared by 2 bases and J by 0 bases, with 14 bases between. Germline V gene sequence: CDR1 GTSNPN, CDR2 SVGIG (reference sequence). The CDR3 is 16 amino acids.

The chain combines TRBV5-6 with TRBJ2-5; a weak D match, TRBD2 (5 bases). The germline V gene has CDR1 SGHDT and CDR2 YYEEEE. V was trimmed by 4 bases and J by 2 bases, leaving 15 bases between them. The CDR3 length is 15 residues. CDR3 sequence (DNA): TGTGCCAGCAGCACCCGCCTTCGCGGGCAAGAGACCCAGTACTTC. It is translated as CASSTRLRGQETQYF.

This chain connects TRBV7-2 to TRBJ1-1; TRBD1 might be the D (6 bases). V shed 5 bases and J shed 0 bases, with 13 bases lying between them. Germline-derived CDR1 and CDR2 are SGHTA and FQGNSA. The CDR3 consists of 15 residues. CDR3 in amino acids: CASSVGQGMNTEAFF. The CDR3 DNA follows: TGTGCCAGCAGCGTCGGTCAGGGGATGAACACTGAAGCTTTCTTT.

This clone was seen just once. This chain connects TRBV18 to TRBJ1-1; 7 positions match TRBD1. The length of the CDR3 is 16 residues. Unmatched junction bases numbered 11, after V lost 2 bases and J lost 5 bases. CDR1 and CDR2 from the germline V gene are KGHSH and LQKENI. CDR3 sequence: CASSPIGLTGLTEAFF. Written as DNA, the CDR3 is TGTGCCAGCTCACCAATCGGCCTGACAGGGCTTACTGAAGCTTTCTTT. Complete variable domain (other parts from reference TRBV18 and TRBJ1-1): NAGVMQNPRHLVRRRGQEARLRCSPMKGHSHVYWYRQLPEEGLKFMVYLQKENIIDESGMPKERFSAEFPKEGPSILRIQQVVRGDSAAYFCASSPIGLTGLTEAFFGQGTRLTVV.

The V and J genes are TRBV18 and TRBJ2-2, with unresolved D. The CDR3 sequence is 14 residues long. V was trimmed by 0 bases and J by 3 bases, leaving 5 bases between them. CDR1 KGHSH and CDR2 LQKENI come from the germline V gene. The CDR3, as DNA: TGTGCCAGCTCACCACCGGATGACACCGGGGAGCTGTTTTTT. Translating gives CASSPPDDTGELFF.

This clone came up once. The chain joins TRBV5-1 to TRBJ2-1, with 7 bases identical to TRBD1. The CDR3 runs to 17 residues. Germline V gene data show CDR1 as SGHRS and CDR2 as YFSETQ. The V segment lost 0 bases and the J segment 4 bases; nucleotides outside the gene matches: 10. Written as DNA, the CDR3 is TGCGCCAGCAGCTTGGGGTTGGGACAGCGCACGTACAATGAGCAGTTCTTC. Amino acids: CASSLGLGQRTYNEQFF.

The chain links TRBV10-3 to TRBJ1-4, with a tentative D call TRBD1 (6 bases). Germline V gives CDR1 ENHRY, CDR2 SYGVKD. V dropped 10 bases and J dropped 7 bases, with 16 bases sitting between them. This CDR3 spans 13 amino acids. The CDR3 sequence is CATSTGGSEKLFF. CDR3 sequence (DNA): TGTGCCACCTCGACAGGAGGAAGTGAAAAACTGTTTTTT.

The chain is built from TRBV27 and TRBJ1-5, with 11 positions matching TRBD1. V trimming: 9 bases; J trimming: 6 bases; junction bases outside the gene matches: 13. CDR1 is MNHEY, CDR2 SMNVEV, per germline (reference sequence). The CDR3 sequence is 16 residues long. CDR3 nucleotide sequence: TGTGCCAGACTCAATTACCGGACAGGGGGCCCTCAGCCCCAGCATTTT. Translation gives CARLNYRTGGPQPQHF.

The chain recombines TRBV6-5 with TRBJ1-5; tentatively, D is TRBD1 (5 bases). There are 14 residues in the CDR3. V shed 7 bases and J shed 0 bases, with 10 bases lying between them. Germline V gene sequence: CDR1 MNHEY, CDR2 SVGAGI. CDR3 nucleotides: TGTGCCAGCAAGGGGCAGTATAGCAATCAGCCCCAGCATTTT. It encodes CASKGQYSNQPQHF.

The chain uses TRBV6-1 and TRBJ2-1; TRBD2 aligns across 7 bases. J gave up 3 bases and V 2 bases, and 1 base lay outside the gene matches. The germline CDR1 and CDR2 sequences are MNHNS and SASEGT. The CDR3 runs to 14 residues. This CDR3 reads CASSELADYNEQFF. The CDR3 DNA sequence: TGTGCCAGCAGTGAACTAGCGGACTACAATGAGCAGTTCTTC.